This paragraph reports one T cell receptor (beta chain). The antigen is undetermined. The V gene's germline CDR1 is MGHRA and CDR2 YSYEKL. With 2 bases removed from V and 3 bases from J, the gap between germline ends came to 17 bases. The CDR3 is 17 amino acids. This sample is drawn from a study of T-cell reconstitution after alpha-beta-depleted transplantation in children. Study conclusions and caveats: Alpha-beta T cells present about two months after transplant were reported to originate from several hundred expanded graft clones. Newly produced T cells mostly provided counts and TCRbeta diversity after one year, as hyperexpanded clones declined. Elevated TCRbeta diversity at day 60 was traced, in some patients, to surviving recipient T cells and thymic progenitors.

The TCRbeta library incorporated unique molecular identifiers. TCRdb reprocessed the PCR reads with MiXCR, giving one entry per CDR3 protein. Among approximately 190,000 distinct CDR3 sequences listed, 8.4% were seen once. Source: PBMCs, mostly from graft donor cells, taken 360 days after TCRalphabeta/CD19-depleted stem cell transplant. The sequence was collected from a male patient between 2 and 10 years old who had a stem cell transplant for acute myeloid leukemia, so the T cells may come from the graft donor. The chain links TRBV4-1 to TRBJ1-5; TRBD1 might be the D (6 bases). The CDR3 DNA follows: TGCGCCAGCAGCCAACTCTCATTGGACAGCCTCAATCAGCCCCAGCATTTT. Translation gives CASSQLSLDSLNQPQHF.